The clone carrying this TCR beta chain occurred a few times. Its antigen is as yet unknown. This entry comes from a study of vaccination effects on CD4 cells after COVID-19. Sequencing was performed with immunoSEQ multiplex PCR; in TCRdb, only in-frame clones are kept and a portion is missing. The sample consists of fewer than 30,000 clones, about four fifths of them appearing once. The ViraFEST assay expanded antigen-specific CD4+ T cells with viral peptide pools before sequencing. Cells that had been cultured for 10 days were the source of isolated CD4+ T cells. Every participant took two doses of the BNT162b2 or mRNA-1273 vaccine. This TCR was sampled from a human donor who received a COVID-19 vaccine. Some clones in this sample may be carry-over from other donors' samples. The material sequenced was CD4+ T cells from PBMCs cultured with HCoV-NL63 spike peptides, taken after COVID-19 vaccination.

The CDR3 nucleotides read TGTGCCAGCAGTTCCTTAGGGGGTGCATATGGCTACACCTTC. Its translation: CASSSLGGAYGYTF. The chain recombines TRBV28 with TRBJ1-2; the D gene is possibly TRBD1 (6 bases). Trimming cost V 4 bases and J 5 bases, with 14 bases left between them. Germline V CDR1 and CDR2: MDHEN, SYDVKM. This CDR3 has 14 amino acids.